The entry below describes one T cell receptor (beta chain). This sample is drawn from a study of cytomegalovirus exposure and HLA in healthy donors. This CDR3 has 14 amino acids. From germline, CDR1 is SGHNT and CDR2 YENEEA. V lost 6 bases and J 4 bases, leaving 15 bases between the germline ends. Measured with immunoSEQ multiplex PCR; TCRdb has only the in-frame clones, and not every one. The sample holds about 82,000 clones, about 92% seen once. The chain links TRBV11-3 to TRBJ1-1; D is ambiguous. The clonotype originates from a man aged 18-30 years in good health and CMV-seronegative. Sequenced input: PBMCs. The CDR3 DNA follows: TGTGCCAGCAGTTATCAGCTCTCGGGCACTGAAGCTTTCTTT. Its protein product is CASSYQLSGTEAFF. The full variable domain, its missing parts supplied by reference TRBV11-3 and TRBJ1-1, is EAGVVQSPRYKIIEKKQPVAFWCNPISGHNTLYWYLQNLGQGPELLIRYENEEAVDDSQLPKDRFSAERLKGVDSTLKIQPAELGDSAVYLCASSYQLSGTEAFFGQGTRLTVV.